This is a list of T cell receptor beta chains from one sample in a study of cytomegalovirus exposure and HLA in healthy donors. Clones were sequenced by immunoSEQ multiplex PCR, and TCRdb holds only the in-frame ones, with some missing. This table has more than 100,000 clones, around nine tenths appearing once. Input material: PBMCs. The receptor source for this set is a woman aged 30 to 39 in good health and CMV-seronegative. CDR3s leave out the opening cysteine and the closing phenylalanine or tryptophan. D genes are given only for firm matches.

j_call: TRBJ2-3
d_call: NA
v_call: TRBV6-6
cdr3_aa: ASSSTSDTQY

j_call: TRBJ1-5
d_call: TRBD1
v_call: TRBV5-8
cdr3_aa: ASSSGQGGSNQPQH

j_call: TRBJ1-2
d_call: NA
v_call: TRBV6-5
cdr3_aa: ASSYGQPFNYGYT

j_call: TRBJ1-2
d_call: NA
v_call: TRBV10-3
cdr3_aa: AISESGSYYGYT

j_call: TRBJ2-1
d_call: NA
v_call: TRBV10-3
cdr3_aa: AISGITGYEYNEQF

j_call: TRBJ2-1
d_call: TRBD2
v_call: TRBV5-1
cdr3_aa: ASSLEGGLAAYNEQF

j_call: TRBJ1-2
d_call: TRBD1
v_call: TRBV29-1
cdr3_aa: SVAARNRDRVYGYT

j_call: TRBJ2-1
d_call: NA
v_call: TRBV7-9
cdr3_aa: ASSPQGSSYNEQF

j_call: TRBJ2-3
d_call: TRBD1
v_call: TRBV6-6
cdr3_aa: ASNTGQATDTQY

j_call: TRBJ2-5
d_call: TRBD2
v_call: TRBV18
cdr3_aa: ASSPPVASGETQY

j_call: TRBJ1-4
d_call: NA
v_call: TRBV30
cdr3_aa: AWSVSWSEKLF